The 2 T cell receptor beta chains given below trace back to one sample, sequenced in a study of cytomegalovirus exposure and HLA in healthy donors. Use of 60 Vbeta and 13 Jbeta primers characterized the PCR. This table comes from immunoSEQ multiplex PCR, and its TCRdb copy is limited to in-frame clones, with some not included. This repertoire shows some 54,000 clones, around 70% found once; its top ten account for about 3.2%. Sequencing input: PBMCs. The receptors come from a man aged 18 to 29 in good health and CMV-seronegative.

This clone was counted only a few times. In DNA form, the CDR3 reads TGTGCCAGCAGCTTGGGACAGGGGCAATTAGGAAACACCATATATTTT. It translates to CASSLGQGQLGNTIYF. The chain recombines TRBV5-4 with TRBJ1-3; 8 positions match TRBD1. V shed 0 bases, J shed 4 bases, and the junction held 6 bases outside the gene matches. Germline lookup yields CDR1 SGHNT and CDR2 YYREEE (reference sequence). This CDR3 spans 16 amino acids.

The J gene is TRBJ1-2, the V gene TRBV18; D is possibly TRBD1 (5 bases). The CDR3 is 15 residues long. Germline values: CDR1 KGHSH, CDR2 LQKENI. Trimming shortened V by 2 bases and J by 4 bases, and 14 bases separated the two germline ends. CDR3 nucleotides: TGTGCCAGCTCACCAGTAAGGGGAACCAGCTATGGCTACACCTTC. This codes for CASSPVRGTSYGYTF. The full variable domain, its missing parts supplied by reference TRBV18 and TRBJ1-2, is NAGVMQNPRHLVRRRGQEARLRCSPMKGHSHVYWYRQLPEEGLKFMVYLQKENIIDESGMPKERFSAEFPKEGPSILRIQQVVRGDSAAYFCASSPVRGTSYGYTFGSGTRLTVV.